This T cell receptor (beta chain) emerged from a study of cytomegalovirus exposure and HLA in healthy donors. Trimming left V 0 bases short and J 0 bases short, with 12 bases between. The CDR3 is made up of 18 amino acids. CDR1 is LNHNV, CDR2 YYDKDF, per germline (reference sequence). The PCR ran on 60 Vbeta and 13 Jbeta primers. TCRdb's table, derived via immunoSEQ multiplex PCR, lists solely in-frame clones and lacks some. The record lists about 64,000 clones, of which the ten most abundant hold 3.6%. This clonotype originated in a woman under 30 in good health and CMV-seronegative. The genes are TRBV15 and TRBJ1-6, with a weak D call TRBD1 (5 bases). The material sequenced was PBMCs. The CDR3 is CATSREGLLSSYNSPLHF. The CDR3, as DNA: TGTGCCACCAGCAGAGAGGGACTCCTTAGCTCCTATAATTCACCCCTCCACTTT.